Reported below is one TCR beta chain. The antigen is unknown. The data stem from a study of response to subunit inactivated influenza vaccine. Study-wide results and limits: New T cells are recruited in small numbers by each seasonal influenza vaccination, according to the authors' suggestion.

The V end was cut by 2 bases, the J end by 0 bases, with 11 bases between. The CDR3 spans 16 residues. Germline CDR1 PRHDT, CDR2 FYEKMQ (reference sequence). TCRdb re-derived calls from the RT-PCR reads in MiXCR, one entry per CDR3 protein. The profile shows around 300,000 distinct CDR3 sequences, approximately 20% of them singletons. The chain employs TRBV13 and TRBJ2-1; the D gene is possibly TRBD1 (5 bases). The material was PBMCs from blood, obtained about 20 months after vaccination. The receptor was derived from a man between 45 and 75 years old who received an inactivated influenza vaccine. The CDR3, as DNA: TGTGCCAGCAGCTTAATGCAGGGTCTCTCCTACAATGAGCAGTTCTTC. Protein product: CASSLMQGLSYNEQFF.